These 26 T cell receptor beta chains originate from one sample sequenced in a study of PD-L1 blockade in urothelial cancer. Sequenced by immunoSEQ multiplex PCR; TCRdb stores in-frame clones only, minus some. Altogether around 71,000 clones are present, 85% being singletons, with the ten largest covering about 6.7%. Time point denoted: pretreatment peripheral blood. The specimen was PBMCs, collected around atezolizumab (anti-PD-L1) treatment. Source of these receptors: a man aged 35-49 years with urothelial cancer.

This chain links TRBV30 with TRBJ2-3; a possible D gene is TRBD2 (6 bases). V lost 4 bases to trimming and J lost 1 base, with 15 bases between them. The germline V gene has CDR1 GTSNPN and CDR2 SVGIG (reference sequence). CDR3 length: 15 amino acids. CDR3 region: CAWNNPGLGTDTQYF. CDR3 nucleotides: TGTGCCTGGAACAACCCGGGACTGGGCACAGATACGCAGTATTTT.

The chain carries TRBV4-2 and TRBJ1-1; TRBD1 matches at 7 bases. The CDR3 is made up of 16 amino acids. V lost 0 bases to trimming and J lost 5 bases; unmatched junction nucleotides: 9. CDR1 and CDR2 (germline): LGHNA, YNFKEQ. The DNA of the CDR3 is TGTGCCAGCAGCCAAGAAGGGGGCTTGGTGGTAACTGAAGCTTTCTTT. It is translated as CASSQEGGLVVTEAFF.

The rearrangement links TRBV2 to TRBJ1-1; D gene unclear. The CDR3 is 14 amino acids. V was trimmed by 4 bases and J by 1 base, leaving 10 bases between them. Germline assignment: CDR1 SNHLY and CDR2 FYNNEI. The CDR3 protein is CASSGFARNTEAFF. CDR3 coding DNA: TGTGCCAGCAGTGGTTTTGCGCGGAACACTGAAGCTTTCTTT.

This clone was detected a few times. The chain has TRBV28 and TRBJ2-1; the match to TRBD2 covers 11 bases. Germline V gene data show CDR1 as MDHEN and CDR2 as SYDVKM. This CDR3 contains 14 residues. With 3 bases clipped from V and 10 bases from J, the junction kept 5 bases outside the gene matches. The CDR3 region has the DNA TGTGCCAGCAGTTTGGGGCTAGCGGGAGGAGAGCAGTTCTTC. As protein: CASSLGLAGGEQFF. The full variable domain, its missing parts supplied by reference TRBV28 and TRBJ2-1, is DVKVTQSSRYLVKRTGEKVFLECVQDMDHENMFWYRQDPGLGLRLIYFSYDVKMKEKGDIPEGYSVSREKKERFSLILESASTNQTSMYLCASSLGLAGGEQFFGPGTRLTVL.

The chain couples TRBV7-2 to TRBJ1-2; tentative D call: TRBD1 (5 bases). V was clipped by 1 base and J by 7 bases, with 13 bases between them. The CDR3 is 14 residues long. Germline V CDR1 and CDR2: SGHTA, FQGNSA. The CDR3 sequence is CASSLVAGSTGYTF. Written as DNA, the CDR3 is TGTGCCAGCAGCTTAGTGGCAGGGTCTACTGGCTACACCTTC.

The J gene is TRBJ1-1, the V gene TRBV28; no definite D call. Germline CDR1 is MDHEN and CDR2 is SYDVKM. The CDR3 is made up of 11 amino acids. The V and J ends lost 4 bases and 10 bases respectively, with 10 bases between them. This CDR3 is CASSSARLAFF. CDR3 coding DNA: TGTGCCAGCAGTTCGGCGAGGTTAGCTTTCTTT.

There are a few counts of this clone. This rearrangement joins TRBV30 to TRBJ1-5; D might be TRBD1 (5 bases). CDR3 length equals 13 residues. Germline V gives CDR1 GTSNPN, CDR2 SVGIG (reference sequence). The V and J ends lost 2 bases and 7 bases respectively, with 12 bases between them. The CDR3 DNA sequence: TGTGCCTGGAGTTTGCAGGGAGGACAGCCCCAGCATTTT. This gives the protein CAWSLQGGQPQHF.

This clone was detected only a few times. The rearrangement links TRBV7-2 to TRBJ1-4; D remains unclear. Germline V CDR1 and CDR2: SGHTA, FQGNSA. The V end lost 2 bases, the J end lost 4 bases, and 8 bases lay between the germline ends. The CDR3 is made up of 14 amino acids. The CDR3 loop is CASSLFGSNEKLFF. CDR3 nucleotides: TGTGCCAGCAGCTTATTCGGTAGTAATGAAAAACTGTTTTTT.

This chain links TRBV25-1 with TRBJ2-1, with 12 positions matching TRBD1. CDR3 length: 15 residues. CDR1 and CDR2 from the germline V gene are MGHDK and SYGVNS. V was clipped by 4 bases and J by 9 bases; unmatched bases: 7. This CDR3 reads CASSAVGQGALEQFF. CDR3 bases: TGTGCCAGCAGTGCGGTGGGACAGGGGGCGCTTGAGCAGTTCTTC.

The CDR3 here is CASSTSGRVNNEQFF. The CDR3 DNA reads TGTGCCAGCTCAACTAGCGGGAGGGTTAACAATGAGCAGTTCTTC. The chain couples TRBV18 to TRBJ2-1; 13 nucleotides agree with TRBD2. CDR3 length: 15 amino acids. The germline V gene encodes CDR1 KGHSH and CDR2 LQKENI. V shed 5 bases, J shed 5 bases, and the junction held 3 bases outside the gene matches.

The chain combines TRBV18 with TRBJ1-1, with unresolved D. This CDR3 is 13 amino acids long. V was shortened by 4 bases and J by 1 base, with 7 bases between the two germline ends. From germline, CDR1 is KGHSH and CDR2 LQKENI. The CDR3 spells CASSREQNTEAFF. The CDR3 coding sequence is TGTGCCAGCTCACGGGAGCAGAACACTGAAGCTTTCTTT.

CDR3 sequence: CASSHGGSPQHF. In nucleotides, the CDR3 is TGTGCCAGCAGCCACGGGGGGTCGCCCCAGCATTTT. The V call is TRBV4-2, the J call TRBJ1-5, with D possibly TRBD1 on 5 matching bases. This CDR3 comprises 12 residues. V dropped 3 bases and J dropped 9 bases, with 9 bases sitting between them. The germline CDR1 and CDR2 sequences are LGHNA and YNFKEQ.

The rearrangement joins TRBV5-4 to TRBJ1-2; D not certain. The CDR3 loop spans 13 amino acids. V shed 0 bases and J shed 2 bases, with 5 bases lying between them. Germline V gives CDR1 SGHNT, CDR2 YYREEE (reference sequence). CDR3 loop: CASSLGGNYGYTF. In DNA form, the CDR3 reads TGTGCCAGCAGCTTGGGAGGGAACTATGGCTACACCTTC.

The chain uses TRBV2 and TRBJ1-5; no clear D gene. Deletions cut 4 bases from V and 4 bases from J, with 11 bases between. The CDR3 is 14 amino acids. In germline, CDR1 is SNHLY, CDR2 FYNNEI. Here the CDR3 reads CASSAQSQNQPQHF. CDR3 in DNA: TGTGCCAGCAGTGCACAGAGCCAAAATCAGCCCCAGCATTTT.

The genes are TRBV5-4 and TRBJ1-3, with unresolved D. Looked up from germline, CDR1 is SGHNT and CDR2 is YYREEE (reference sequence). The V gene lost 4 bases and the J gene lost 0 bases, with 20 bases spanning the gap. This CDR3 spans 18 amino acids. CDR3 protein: CASSPELERASSGNTIYF. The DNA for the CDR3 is TGTGCCAGCAGCCCTGAGTTAGAGCGCGCCAGCTCTGGAAACACCATATATTTT.

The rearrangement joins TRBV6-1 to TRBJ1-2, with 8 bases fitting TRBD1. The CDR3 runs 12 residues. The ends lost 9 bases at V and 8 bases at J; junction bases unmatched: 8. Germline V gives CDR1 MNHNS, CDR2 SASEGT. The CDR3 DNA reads TGTGCCAGTAAACAGGGGGTGAGAGGCTACACCTTC. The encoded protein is CASKQGVRGYTF.

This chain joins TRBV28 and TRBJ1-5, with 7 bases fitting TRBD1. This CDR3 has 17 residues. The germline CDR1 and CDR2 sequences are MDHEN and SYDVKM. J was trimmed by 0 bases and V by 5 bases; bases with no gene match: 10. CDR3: CASSLRGRGYSNQPQHF. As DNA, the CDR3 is TGTGCCAGCAGTCTCCGGGGCAGGGGGTATAGCAATCAGCCCCAGCATTTT.

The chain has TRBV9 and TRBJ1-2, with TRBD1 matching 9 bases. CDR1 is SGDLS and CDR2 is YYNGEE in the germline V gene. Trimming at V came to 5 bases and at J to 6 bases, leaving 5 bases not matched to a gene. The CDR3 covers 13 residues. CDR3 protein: CASSDTGGNGYTF. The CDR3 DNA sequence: TGTGCCAGCAGTGATACAGGGGGCAATGGCTACACCTTC.

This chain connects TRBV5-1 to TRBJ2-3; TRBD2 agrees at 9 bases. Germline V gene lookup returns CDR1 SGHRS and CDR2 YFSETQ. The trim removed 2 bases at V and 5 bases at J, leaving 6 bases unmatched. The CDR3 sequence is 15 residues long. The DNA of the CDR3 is TGCGCCAGCAGCTTAGGGACTAGCCTGAGAGATACGCAGTATTTT. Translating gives CASSLGTSLRDTQYF.

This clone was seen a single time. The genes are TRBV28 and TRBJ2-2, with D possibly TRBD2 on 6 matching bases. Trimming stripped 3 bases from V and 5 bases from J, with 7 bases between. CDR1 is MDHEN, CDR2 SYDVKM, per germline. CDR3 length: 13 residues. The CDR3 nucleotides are TGTGCCAGCAGTTTCCGGGGGACCGGGGAGCTGTTTTTT. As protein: CASSFRGTGELFF.

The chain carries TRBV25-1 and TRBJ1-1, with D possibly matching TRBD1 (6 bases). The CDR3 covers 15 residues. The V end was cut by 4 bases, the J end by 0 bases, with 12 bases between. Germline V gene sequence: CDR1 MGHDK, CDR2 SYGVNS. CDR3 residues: CASSGGGGLNTEAFF. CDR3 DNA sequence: TGTGCCAGCAGTGGGGGGGGCGGATTGAACACTGAAGCTTTCTTT.

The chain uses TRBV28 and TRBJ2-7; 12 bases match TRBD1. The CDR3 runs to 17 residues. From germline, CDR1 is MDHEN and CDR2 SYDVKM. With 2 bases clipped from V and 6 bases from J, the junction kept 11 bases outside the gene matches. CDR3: CASSLPRDRGRVSEQYF. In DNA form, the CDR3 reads TGTGCCAGCAGTTTACCCCGGGACAGGGGGCGCGTCTCCGAGCAGTACTTC.

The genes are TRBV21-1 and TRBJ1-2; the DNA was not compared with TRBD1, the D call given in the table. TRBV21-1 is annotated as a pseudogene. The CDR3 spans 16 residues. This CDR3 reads CASSNGDTQANYGYTF. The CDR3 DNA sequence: TGTGCCAGCAGCAATGGGGACACCCAAGCTAACTATGGCTACACCTTC.

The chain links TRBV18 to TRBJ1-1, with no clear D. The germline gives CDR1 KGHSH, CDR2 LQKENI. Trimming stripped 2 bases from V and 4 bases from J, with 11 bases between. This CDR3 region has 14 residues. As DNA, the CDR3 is TGTGCCAGCTCACCAGCGCACGGAGGCACTGAAGCTTTCTTT. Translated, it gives CASSPAHGGTEAFF.

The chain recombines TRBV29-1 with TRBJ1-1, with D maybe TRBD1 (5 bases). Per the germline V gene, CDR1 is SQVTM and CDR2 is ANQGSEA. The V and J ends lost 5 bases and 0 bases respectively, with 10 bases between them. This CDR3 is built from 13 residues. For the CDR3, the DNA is TGCAGCGTTCGAAAGGGGATGAACACTGAAGCTTTCTTT. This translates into CSVRKGMNTEAFF.

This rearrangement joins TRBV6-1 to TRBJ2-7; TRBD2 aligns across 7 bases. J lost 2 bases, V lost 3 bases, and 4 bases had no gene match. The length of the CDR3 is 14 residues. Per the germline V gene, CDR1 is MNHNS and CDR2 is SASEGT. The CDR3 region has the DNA TGTGCCAGCAGTGAGAGCGGGACGACCTACGAGCAGTACTTC. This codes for CASSESGTTYEQYF.